Listed here are 27 T cell receptor beta chains from one sample, sequenced in a study of T cells after yellow fever vaccination. TCRdb called the 5' RACE reads again in MiXCR, with one record for every CDR3 protein. Seen here are about 300,000 distinct CDR3 sequences, approximately 10% observed once, and the top ten hold around 3.5%. The specimen comprised CD4+ T cells sorted from PBMCs, sampled 5 days after the yellow fever booster vaccination. The receptors here all came from a man between 18 and 35 years old who received the YFV17D yellow fever vaccine.

This clonotype has a handful of counts. CDR3 amino acids: CSVGRLNTEAFF. As DNA, the CDR3 is TGCAGCGTTGGCCGCCTGAACACTGAAGCTTTCTTT. The genes are TRBV29-1 and TRBJ1-1; D is unclear. Germline V gene sequence: CDR1 SQVTM, CDR2 ANQGSEA. The V and J ends lost 4 bases and 0 bases respectively, with 6 bases between them. This CDR3 is 12 amino acids long.

This clonotype was seen more than once but under ten times. The chain is built from TRBV5-6 and TRBJ2-7, with 7 nucleotides matching TRBD2. V lost 4 bases to trimming and J lost 2 bases; unmatched junction nucleotides: 6. This CDR3 is 14 amino acids long. Germline CDR1 is SGHDT and CDR2 is YYEEEE. In DNA, the CDR3 is TGTGCCAGCAGCGCAATTAGCGGGCCCTACGAGCAGTACTTC. The encoded protein is CASSAISGPYEQYF.

This clonotype has ten or more counts. This chain joins TRBV12-3 or TRBV12-4 and TRBJ1-5; 7 nucleotides line up with TRBD1. The CDR3 has 15 amino acids. With 3 bases clipped from V and 5 bases from J, the junction kept 7 bases outside the gene matches. The CDR3 reads CASSFSRQGYQPQHF. CDR3 DNA sequence: TGTGCCAGCAGTTTTAGTCGACAGGGCTATCAGCCCCAGCATTTT.

This clonotype was counted between two and nine times. This sequence joins TRBV2 and TRBJ2-3; 7 bases align to TRBD2. Per germline, CDR1 SNHLY and CDR2 FYNNEI. V shed 6 bases and J 0 bases; nucleotides not matched to a gene: 6. The CDR3 has 15 residues. The CDR3: CASRPRTRSTDTQYF. The DNA for the CDR3 is TGTGCCAGCAGGCCGAGGACTAGAAGCACAGATACGCAGTATTTT.

The CDR3 is CASSLQGARGEKLFF. As DNA, the CDR3 is TGCGCCAGCAGCCTACAGGGGGCGCGTGGTGAAAAACTGTTTTTT. The rearrangement links TRBV4-1 to TRBJ1-4; 9 bases line up with TRBD1. V shed 4 bases and J 7 bases; nucleotides not matched to a gene: 7. The CDR3 sequence is 15 residues long. CDR1 MGHRA and CDR2 YSYEKL come from the germline V gene.

The CDR3 coding sequence is TGCGCCAGCAGCTTGGAGGGCAGGACTACGCAAGATACGCAGTATTTT. Amino acids: CASSLEGRTTQDTQYF. The rearrangement links TRBV5-1 to TRBJ2-3; tentative D call: TRBD2 (6 bases). Trimming took 0 bases from V and 5 from J, leaving 16 bases between them. From germline, CDR1 is SGHRS and CDR2 YFSETQ. The CDR3 covers 16 residues.

This clonotype was recorded a few times. V usage is TRBV11-3 and J usage is TRBJ2-4; D ambiguous. This CDR3 is built from 13 residues. The ends were cut back, 0 bases at V and 7 bases at J, with 7 bases in the middle. CDR1 is SGHNT, CDR2 YENEEA, per germline. The CDR3, as DNA: TGTGCCAGCAGCTTAGATCAGGAGAACATTCAGTACTTC. Translated, it gives CASSLDQENIQYF. The variable domain in full, completed from reference TRBV11-3 and TRBJ2-4, reads EAGVVQSPRYKIIEKKQPVAFWCNPISGHNTLYWYLQNLGQGPELLIRYENEEAVDDSQLPKDRFSAERLKGVDSTLKIQPAELGDSAVYLCASSLDQENIQYFGAGTRLSVL.

The chain uses TRBV7-2 and TRBJ1-1, with 8 bases that match TRBD1. Losses at the gene ends were 6 bases for V and 11 bases for J; bases not matched to a gene: 8. The CDR3 extends over 12 amino acids. In germline, CDR1 is SGHTA, CDR2 FQGNSA. The CDR3 loop reads CASSQYRGWAFF. DNA of the CDR3: TGTGCCAGCAGTCAATACAGGGGGTGGGCTTTCTTT. The full variable domain, rest sourced from reference TRBV7-2 and TRBJ1-1, is GAGVSQSPSNKVTEKGKDVELRCDPISGHTALYWYRQSLGQGLEFLIYFQGNSAPDKSGLPSDRFSAERTGGSVSTLTIQRTQQEDSAVYLCASSQYRGWAFFGQGTRLTVV.

The rearrangement joins TRBV12-3 or TRBV12-4 to TRBJ2-7, with 8 bases that match TRBD2. V dropped 3 bases and J dropped 4; count of bases not matched to a gene: 8. The CDR3 is 15 amino acids. The CDR3 reads CASSLLCGGFYEQYV. As DNA, the CDR3 is TGTGCCAGCAGTTTGCTATGCGGGGGGTTTTACGAGCAGTACGTC.

The chain recombines TRBV12-3 or TRBV12-4 with TRBJ1-1; possible D gene TRBD1, 5 bases. The CDR3 has 13 amino acids. Trimming cost V 10 bases and J 5 bases, with 17 bases left between them. The CDR3 here is CAISRDSWTEAFF. In nucleotides, the CDR3 is TGTGCCATCTCCCGGGACTCGTGGACTGAAGCTTTCTTT.

In its sample, this clonotype was seen a few times. The chain joins TRBV20-1 to TRBJ1-2; maybe TRBD1 (6 bases). Per germline, CDR1 DFQATT and CDR2 SNEGSKA (reference sequence). Deletions cut 6 bases from V and 2 bases from J, with 13 bases between. The CDR3 is 13 amino acids. CDR3 amino acids: CSAERGSNYGYTF. CDR3 sequence (DNA): TGCAGTGCCGAGAGGGGGAGCAACTATGGCTACACCTTC.

V is TRBV28 and J is TRBJ1-3, with D maybe TRBD1 (5 bases). The CDR3 consists of 14 residues. CDR1 and CDR2 from the germline V gene are MDHEN and SYDVKM. The V end was cut by 5 bases, the J end by 4 bases, with 12 bases between. CDR3 sequence reads: CASSLGGVGNTIYF. The CDR3 DNA reads TGTGCCAGCAGTCTCGGGGGAGTAGGAAACACCATATATTTT.

This clonotype has only a few counts. This chain connects TRBV6-5 to TRBJ2-1, with 8 bases aligning to TRBD1. This CDR3 has 15 residues. The V and J ends lost 0 bases and 9 bases, in that order; junction bases with no gene match: 7. CDR1 is MNHEY, CDR2 SVGAGI, per germline. CDR3 bases: TGTGCCAGCAGTTACTCGACAGGGGCTTCGGGTGAGCAGTTCTTC. The encoded protein is CASSYSTGASGEQFF.

This clonotype was seen only a few times. This chain links TRBV5-1 with TRBJ2-2; 7 bases fit TRBD1. V lost 5 bases, J lost 6 bases, and 4 bases stayed unmatched. From germline, CDR1 is SGHRS and CDR2 YFSETQ. The CDR3 length is 13 residues. The CDR3 DNA follows: TGCGCCAGCAGTCAAACAGGGGCCGGGGAGCTGTTTTTT. This gives the protein CASSQTGAGELFF.

The chain recombines TRBV5-1 with TRBJ1-1, with D hard to call. Trimming stripped 4 bases from V and 5 bases from J, with 12 bases between. CDR1 and CDR2 (germline): SGHRS, YFSETQ. The CDR3 contains 13 residues. CDR3 in amino acids: CASSPERPTEAFF. CDR3 nucleotide sequence: TGCGCCAGCAGCCCGGAGCGCCCTACTGAAGCTTTCTTT.

This clonotype turned up a few times. This sequence joins TRBV12-3 or TRBV12-4 and TRBJ1-2; possibly TRBD1 for D (5 bases). Between the trimmed V and J ends, which lost 3 bases and 8 bases, there was a span of 22 bases. The CDR3 runs to 16 residues. CDR3 amino acids: CASSFHLRAWVSGYTF. CDR3 in DNA: TGTGCCAGCAGTTTCCACCTCAGGGCATGGGTCTCCGGCTACACCTTC.

The chain joins TRBV28 to TRBJ2-3; D is ambiguous. Deletions cut 8 bases from V and 8 bases from J, with 11 bases between. This CDR3 comprises 11 residues. Germline V gene data show CDR1 as MDHEN and CDR2 as SYDVKM. This chain's CDR3 is CASRDERTQYF. Here the CDR3 DNA reads TGTGCCAGCCGTGATGAGCGTACGCAGTATTTT. The full variable domain, rest sourced from reference TRBV28 and TRBJ2-3, is DVKVTQSSRYLVKRTGEKVFLECVQDMDHENMFWYRQDPGLGLRLIYFSYDVKMKEKGDIPEGYSVSREKKERFSLILESASTNQTSMYLCASRDERTQYFGPGTRLTVL.

This clonotype came up many times. V usage is TRBV2 and J usage is TRBJ1-1; D may be TRBD1 (5 bases). Per germline, CDR1 SNHLY and CDR2 FYNNEI. This CDR3 has 15 residues. Trimming left V 5 bases short and J 3 bases short, with 16 bases between. DNA for the CDR3: TGTGCCAGCAGTTCCGGGACCGCCCCGGACACTGAAGCTTTCTTT. The encoded protein is CASSSGTAPDTEAFF.

This clonotype was seen many times. The V call is TRBV5-1, the J call TRBJ1-5; D not resolved. With 0 bases removed from V and 7 bases from J, the gap between germline ends came to 11 bases. Germline values: CDR1 SGHRS, CDR2 YFSETQ. The CDR3 contains 14 residues. The DNA for the CDR3 is TGCGCCAGCAGCTTGGAAGGGAAGGACCAGCCCCAGCATTTT. Its protein product is CASSLEGKDQPQHF.

The table lists this clonotype with a few counts. The chain combines TRBV6-2 or TRBV6-3 with TRBJ1-2, with a tentative D call TRBD1 (5 bases). From germline, CDR1 is MNHEY and CDR2 SVGEGT. The length of the CDR3 is 13 residues. Trimming took 5 bases from V and 2 from J, leaving 9 bases between them. The CDR3: CASSVGRNYGYTF. DNA for the CDR3: TGTGCCAGCAGTGTGGGACGGAACTATGGCTACACCTTC.

Worth noting for this clonotype: Possible read error: a much larger clone is one base away. The rearrangement links TRBV6-5 to TRBJ2-1, with D uncertain. Germline assignment: CDR1 MNHEY and CDR2 SVGAGI. V was trimmed by 2 bases and J by 6 bases, leaving 11 bases between them. The CDR3 has 14 amino acids. The CDR3 nucleotides are TGTGCCAGCAGTTACACTCTGTGGGTCAATGAGCAGTTCTTC. It specifies CASSYTLWVNEQFF.

The rearrangement links TRBV6-4 to TRBJ1-6, with D perhaps TRBD1 (5 bases). Germline values: CDR1 MRHNA, CDR2 SNTAGT. The CDR3 totals 17 residues. Trimming removed 7 bases from V and 14 bases from J, with 30 bases in between. CDR3 DNA sequence: TGTGCCAGCACTAAACCTCTGGACACCCCAAGAGAGGTGGCCCTCCACTTT. This sequence encodes CASTKPLDTPREVALHF.

This clonotype appeared a few times. The chain employs TRBV3-1 and TRBJ2-5; 9 bases match TRBD2. The CDR3 sequence is 13 residues long. CDR1 and CDR2 from the germline V gene are LGHDT and YNNKEL (reference sequence). V gave up 5 bases and J gave up 8 bases; unmatched junction bases: 6. DNA of the CDR3: TGTGCCAGCAGCACCCTAGCGGGGAGCACCCAGTACTTC. It translates to CASSTLAGSTQYF.

This chain joins TRBV30 and TRBJ2-3; 8 nucleotides align to TRBD2. With 3 bases clipped from V and 4 bases from J, the junction kept 3 bases outside the gene matches. The CDR3 length is 13 residues. Germline lookup yields CDR1 GTSNPN and CDR2 SVGIG (reference sequence). The chain's CDR3 is CAWRAGAADTQYF. The CDR3, as DNA: TGTGCCTGGAGAGCGGGGGCTGCAGATACGCAGTATTTT.

This clonotype has only a few counts. The chain has TRBV6-6 and TRBJ1-6, with 8 bases lining up with TRBD1. With V trimmed by 5 bases and J by 4 bases, 7 bases remained unmatched. The CDR3 loop spans 16 amino acids. The V gene's germline CDR1 is MNHNY and CDR2 SVGAGI (reference sequence). The CDR3, as DNA: TGTGCCAGCAGTCGGAAGGACAGGGCTTATAATTCACCCCTCCACTTT. It translates to CASSRKDRAYNSPLHF.

This clonotype was counted a few times. CDR3 DNA sequence: TGTGCCACCAGTGATTCCCAACGGTTAAATGAGCAGTTCTTC. Translation: CATSDSQRLNEQFF. The chain joins TRBV24-1 to TRBJ2-1; D remains unclear. Trimming removed 2 bases from V and 7 bases from J, with 11 bases in between. This CDR3 has 14 amino acids. CDR1 is KGHDR and CDR2 is SFDVKD in the germline V gene.

The J gene is TRBJ2-1, the V gene TRBV7-8; 7 positions match TRBD1. V trimming: 2 bases; J trimming: 3 bases; junction bases outside the gene matches: 1. CDR3 length: 14 amino acids. Germline loops: CDR1 SGHVS, CDR2 FQNEAQ. The CDR3 sequence is CASSLRTGYNEQFF. CDR3 sequence (DNA): TGTGCCAGCAGCTTAAGGACAGGCTACAATGAGCAGTTCTTC. The full variable domain, in which reference TRBV7-8 and TRBJ2-1 provide the parts outside the CDR3, is GAGVSQSPRYKVAKRGQDVALRCDPISGHVSLFWYQQALGQGPEFLTYFQNEAQLDKSGLPSDRFFAERPEGSVSTLKIQRTQQEDSAVYLCASSLRTGYNEQFFGPGTRLTVL.